These 20 T cell receptor beta chains share one sample of origin, sequenced in a study of Ad26.COV2.S vaccination and SARS-CoV-2 variants (dated by TCRdb to the early 2020s). Receptors were amplified or captured by the immunoSEQ multiplex PCR assay. Imported from immuneACCESS, the table was reduced by TCRdb to in-frame sequences with V and J called. These copies leave out some clones; in studies compared against another copy, an unresolved V gene accounts for under half, and the cause of the remainder is not known. Within this sample are 200,000 to 250,000 clones, with around 89% of them counted one time only. About 10% of the sample comes from the top ten. Per the publication, the treatment or condition label means: some 20 received Ad26.COV2.S at low or high dose, single or two shots; about 5 received placebo; per-sample allocation not given. For vaccine and placebo recipients, repertoires were sequenced using samples collected on day 63 after the first injection.

Sequencing was performed on peripheral blood, taken in a trial of Ad26.COV2.S vaccine versus placebo. The receptors were gathered from a person between 18 and 65 years old who received the Ad26.COV2.S COVID-19 vaccine or a placebo.

This clone was seen just once. DNA for the CDR3: TGTGCCAGCAGAAAACAGGGGTCTGGGGCCAACGTCCTGACTTTC. Its protein product is CASRKQGSGANVLTF. The chain joins TRBV28 to TRBJ2-6, with 7 bases aligning to TRBD1. J gave up 1 base and V 6 bases, and 3 bases lay outside the gene matches. The CDR3 spans 15 residues. Per germline, CDR1 MDHEN and CDR2 SYDVKM.

This clone was detected only a few times. J is TRBJ2-2 and V is TRBV3-1 (or the pseudogene TRBV3-2), with TRBD2 identical over 11 bases. The CDR3 contains 20 residues. The V and J ends lost 0 bases and 1 base, in that order; junction bases with no gene match: 10. Germline V CDR1 and CDR2: LGHDT, YNNKEL (reference sequence). CDR3 nucleotide sequence: TGTGCCAGCAGCCAAGATGTGGTCCTAGCGGGGGGCCAGAACACCGGGGAGCTGTTTTTT. This encodes CASSQDVVLAGGQNTGELFF.

To note about this clone: The same CDR3 can be traced to other DNA sequences in this sample. This rearrangement joins TRBV6-2 or TRBV6-3 to TRBJ2-7; possible D gene TRBD2, 6 bases. Germline V gives CDR1 MNHEY, CDR2 SVGEGT. The length of the CDR3 is 15 residues. V was cut by 0 bases and J by 0 bases, with 9 bases left in between. CDR3 DNA sequence: TGTGCCAGCAGTTACTCGGGCGGGATCTCCTACGAGCAGTACTTC. This encodes CASSYSGGISYEQYF.

J is TRBJ2-7 and V is TRBV6-1, with 10 bases fitting TRBD2. CDR1 and CDR2 (germline): MNHNS, SASEGT. This CDR3 region has 17 residues. V lost 2 bases, J lost 3 bases, and 10 bases stayed unmatched. CDR3 sequence (DNA): TGTGCCAGCAGTGAATTCCCCTCTAGCGGGGGCAACTACGAGCAGTACTTC. Amino acids: CASSEFPSSGGNYEQYF.

Only a few counts were recorded for this clone. The chain uses TRBV27 and TRBJ2-7; tentatively, D is TRBD1 or TRBD2 (6 bases each). This CDR3 has 11 amino acids. With 5 bases removed from V and 10 bases from J, the gap between germline ends came to 12 bases. From germline, CDR1 is MNHEY and CDR2 SMNVEV (reference sequence). CDR3 sequence reads: CASSGGGAQYF. CDR3 DNA sequence: TGTGCCAGCAGTGGGGGCGGGGCTCAGTACTTC.

Regarding this clone: One end of the junction varies from germline; a read error may be responsible. The chain links TRBV7-7 to TRBJ2-2; tentatively, D is TRBD1 (6 bases). Germline V gene sequence: CDR1 SSHAT, CDR2 FNYEAQ (reference sequence). This CDR3 contains 16 residues. The chain's CDR3 is CASSENRALGTGELFF. The CDR3 bases are TGTGCTAGCAGCGAGAACAGGGCCTTGGGGACCGGGGAGCTGTTTTTT.

The chain couples TRBV9 to TRBJ1-6; D unresolved. This CDR3 contains 13 residues. Germline loops: CDR1 SGDLS, CDR2 YYNGEE. Trimming pared 0 bases from V and 8 bases from J, leaving 6 bases between. DNA for the CDR3: TGTGCCAGCAGCGTAGTGGAGGATTCACCCCTCCACTTT. Its translation is CASSVVEDSPLHF. The variable domain in full, completed from reference TRBV9 and TRBJ1-6, reads DSGVTQTPKHLITATGQRVTLRCSPRSGDLSVYWYQQSLDQGLQFLIQYYNGEERAKGNILERFSAQQFPDLHSELNLSSLELGDSALYFCASSVVEDSPLHFGNGTRLTVT.

This sequence joins TRBV6-5 and TRBJ2-7; D not resolved. This CDR3 has 14 residues. Germline CDR1 reads MNHEY; CDR2 reads SVGAGI. V was trimmed by 4 bases and J by 5 bases, leaving 15 bases between them. The CDR3 nucleotides read TGTGCCAGCAGTTCCGACCCCGGATGGGACGAGCAGTACTTC. Translation: CASSSDPGWDEQYF.

V usage is TRBV27 and J usage is TRBJ1-1, with 10 positions matching TRBD1. In germline, CDR1 is MNHEY, CDR2 SMNVEV (reference sequence). V trimming: 8 bases; J trimming: 0 bases; junction bases outside the gene matches: 9. This CDR3 comprises 16 residues. For the CDR3, the DNA is TGTGCCAGCCACTTGACAGGGGGCGGAATGAACACTGAAGCTTTCTTT. As protein: CASHLTGGGMNTEAFF.

This clone was counted only a few times. The chain is built from TRBV19 and TRBJ2-5; TRBD1 might be the D (5 bases). The CDR3 is made up of 13 amino acids. Germline V CDR1 and CDR2: LNHDA, SQIVND (reference sequence). V lost 1 base, J lost 4 bases, and 7 bases lay in between. The CDR3 loop is CASSIGGGETQYF. The CDR3 region has the DNA TGTGCCAGTAGTATAGGGGGCGGAGAGACCCAGTACTTC. Complete variable domain (other parts from reference TRBV19 and TRBJ2-5): DGGITQSPKYLFRKEGQNVTLSCEQNLNHDAMYWYRQDPGQGLRLIYYSQIVNDFQKGDIAEGYSVSREKKESFPLTVTSAQKNPTAFYLCASSIGGGETQYFGPGTRLLVL.

The chain links TRBV5-5 to TRBJ2-7, with 11 bases aligning to TRBD1. CDR3 length: 15 amino acids. After removal of 4 bases from V and 4 bases from J, the junction contained 7 bases not matched to a gene. The germline CDR1 and CDR2 sequences are SGHKS and YYEKEE (reference sequence). CDR3 amino acids: CASSLGTGGKYEQYF. CDR3 bases: TGTGCCAGCAGCCTTGGGACAGGGGGTAAATACGAGCAGTACTTC.

The chain uses TRBV18 and TRBJ2-6; 10 bases agree with TRBD1. Trimming cost V 3 bases and J 0 bases; bases outside gene matches: 2. Per the germline V gene, CDR1 is KGHSH and CDR2 is LQKENI. This CDR3 spans 17 amino acids. This chain's CDR3 is CASSPGQGSSGANVLTF. The CDR3 nucleotides are TGTGCCAGCTCACCGGGACAGGGGAGCTCTGGGGCCAACGTCCTGACTTTC.

The chain joins TRBV28 to TRBJ2-7; possible D gene TRBD1, 6 bases. CDR1 and CDR2 from the germline V gene are MDHEN and SYDVKM. There are 15 residues in the CDR3. V lost 7 bases to trimming and J lost 0 bases, with 16 bases between them. This CDR3 reads CASTLEAGASYEQYF. The CDR3 region has the DNA TGTGCCAGCACCCTAGAGGCAGGGGCCTCCTACGAGCAGTACTTC.

The CDR3: CSGGTEAYEQYF. The CDR3 DNA sequence: TGCAGCGGGGGGACAGAGGCCTACGAGCAGTACTTC. V usage is TRBV29-1 and J usage is TRBJ2-7, with 7 bases matching TRBD1. CDR1 is SQVTM, CDR2 ANQGSEA, per germline. V shed 7 bases, J shed 2 bases, and the junction held 5 bases outside the gene matches. CDR3 length equals 12 residues.

The rearrangement links TRBV4-2 to TRBJ2-2; a weak D match, TRBD2 (6 bases). Trimming stripped 4 bases from V and 6 bases from J, with 9 bases between. The V gene's germline CDR1 is LGHNA and CDR2 YNFKEQ. The CDR3 sequence is 13 residues long. The CDR3 bases are TGTGCCAGCAGCCCTACGGGGGCCGGGGAGCTGTTTTTT. It encodes CASSPTGAGELFF.

This chain joins TRBV18 and TRBJ2-3, with D possibly matching TRBD1 (6 bases). The CDR3 length is 16 residues. Germline V gene data show CDR1 as KGHSH and CDR2 as LQKENI. V was trimmed by 0 bases and J by 2 bases, leaving 12 bases between them. The CDR3 nucleotides are TGTGCCAGCTCACCACCCCACAGGGATCCCACAGATACGCAGTATTTT. This encodes CASSPPHRDPTDTQYF.

The CDR3 protein is CASSQTTSPTDTQYF. CDR3 in DNA: TGCGCCAGCAGCCAAACTACTTCCCCCACAGATACGCAGTATTTT. The chain couples TRBV4-3 to TRBJ2-3; no firm D call. CDR1 is LGHNA, CDR2 YSLEER, per germline. There are 15 residues in the CDR3. V dropped 2 bases and J dropped 2 bases, with 11 bases sitting between them.

The gene calls are TRBV27 and TRBJ1-4, with D hard to call. Germline lookup yields CDR1 MNHEY and CDR2 SMNVEV (reference sequence). This CDR3 comprises 17 residues. The V gene lost 2 bases and the J gene lost 1 base, with 14 bases spanning the gap. CDR3 sequence (DNA): TGTGCCAGCAGTTTACCTAAGACGGGCAGAACTAATGAAAAACTGTTTTTT. This translates into CASSLPKTGRTNEKLFF. Together with reference TRBV27 and TRBJ1-4, the CDR3 gives the full variable domain: EAQVTQNPRYLITVTGKKLTVTCSQNMNHEYMSWYRQDPGLGLRQIYYSMNVEVTDKGDVPEGYKVSRKEKRNFPLILESPSPNQTSLYFCASSLPKTGRTNEKLFFGSGTQLSVL.

V is TRBV27 and J is TRBJ1-1; D is perhaps TRBD1 (5 bases). Germline V gives CDR1 MNHEY, CDR2 SMNVEV (reference sequence). V lost 2 bases, J lost 4 bases, and 20 bases lay in between. CDR3 length equals 17 residues. Here the CDR3 reads CASSLRGSPTRGTEAFF. CDR3 coding DNA: TGTGCCAGCAGTTTACGGGGTAGCCCGACAAGGGGCACTGAAGCTTTCTTT.

The J gene is TRBJ2-3, the V gene TRBV29-1; no firm D call. From germline, CDR1 is SQVTM and CDR2 ANQGSEA. V shed 4 bases and J shed 0 bases, with 8 bases lying between them. The CDR3 is 13 amino acids. CDR3 in DNA: TGCAGCGTTGGGGGTTTCAGCACAGATACGCAGTATTTT. Amino acid sequence: CSVGGFSTDTQYF.